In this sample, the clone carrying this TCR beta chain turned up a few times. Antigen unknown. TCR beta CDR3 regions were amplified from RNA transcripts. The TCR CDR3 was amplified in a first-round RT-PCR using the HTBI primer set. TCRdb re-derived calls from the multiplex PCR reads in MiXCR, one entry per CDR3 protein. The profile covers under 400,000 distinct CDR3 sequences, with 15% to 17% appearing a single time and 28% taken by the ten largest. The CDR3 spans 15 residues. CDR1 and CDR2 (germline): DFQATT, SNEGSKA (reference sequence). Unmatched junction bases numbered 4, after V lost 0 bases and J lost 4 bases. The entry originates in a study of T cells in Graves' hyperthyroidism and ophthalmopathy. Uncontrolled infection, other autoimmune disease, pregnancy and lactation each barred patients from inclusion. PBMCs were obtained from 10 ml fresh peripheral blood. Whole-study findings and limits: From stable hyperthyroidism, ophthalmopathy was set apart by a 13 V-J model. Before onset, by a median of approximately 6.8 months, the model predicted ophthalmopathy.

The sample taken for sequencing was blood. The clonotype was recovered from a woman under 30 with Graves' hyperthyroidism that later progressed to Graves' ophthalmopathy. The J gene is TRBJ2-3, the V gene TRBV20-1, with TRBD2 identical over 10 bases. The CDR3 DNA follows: TGCAGTGCTAGAGATTATCTAGCGGGAGCAGATACGCAGTATTTT. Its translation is CSARDYLAGADTQYF.